This entry features one T cell receptor (beta chain) sequence. The record originates from a study of blood T cell repertoires in COVID-19. Study summary: Donors in the United States, Italy and Spain gave samples during acute or convalescent COVID-19.

The method was immunoSEQ multiplex PCR; TCRdb's version includes in-frame clones alone and lacks a portion of them. Of 150,000 to 200,000 clones detected, 65% to 90% appear once; the ten largest clones hold approximately 8%. This receptor was obtained from a man aged 55-75 years with acute or convalescent COVID-19. Material for sequencing was peripheral blood.

Here the CDR3 DNA reads TGCGCCAGCAGCTTACGTCGCACGCGGAGACTAGCGCCAAACCTGGGCTACGAGCAGTACTTC. This sequence encodes CASSLRRTRRLAPNLGYEQYF. V gene TRBV5-1 combines with J gene TRBJ2-7, with 8 positions matching TRBD2. Germline CDR1 is SGHRS and CDR2 is YFSETQ. This CDR3 is 21 amino acids long. The V segment lost 2 bases and the J segment 3 bases; nucleotides outside the gene matches: 25.